The present entry profiles one T cell receptor (beta chain) with its context. This entry belongs to a study of regulatory T cells in long-lasting Graves disease. In the study overall: Graves' patients who were just diagnosed had used antithyroid drugs for under 3 months.

V shed 0 bases, J shed 0 bases, and the junction held 10 bases outside the gene matches. The CDR3 totals 18 residues. Germline-derived CDR1 and CDR2 are MNHEY and SMNVEV (reference sequence). Researchers made TCR beta libraries by using iRepertoire HTBI primers and running Arm-PCR on CDR3 regions. TCRdb reanalysed the multiplex PCR reads using MiXCR and keeps one entry per CDR3 protein. The table records 540,000 or so distinct CDR3 sequences, 13% of them present only once. Time point noted: newly diagnosed GD, antithyroid drugs for less than 3 months. The TCR library was prepared using RNA isolated from PBMCs. The data also belong to a second study, concerning T cells in Graves' hyperthyroidism and ophthalmopathy.

The TCR was taken from a man younger than 40 with Graves disease. This chain connects TRBV27 to TRBJ2-7; the match to TRBD2 covers 8 bases. The sequencing here drew on peripheral blood mononuclear cells (PBMCs), taken at new diagnosis, from a patient treated with antithyroid drugs. The CDR3 DNA reads as TGTGCCAGCAGTTTATCGGCCTGGGGAGCGGGAGCCTCCTACGAGCAGTACTTC. It specifies CASSLSAWGAGASYEQYF.